This entry lists 28 T cell receptor beta chains sequenced from one sample in a study of response to subunit inactivated influenza vaccine. Using its own MiXCR run on the RT-PCR reads, TCRdb lists one record per CDR3 protein. The repertoire includes approximately 500,000 distinct CDR3 sequences, 13% of them detected once, and 13% sits in the top ten. Sequencing used PBMCs from blood, obtained 45 days after vaccination. These receptors all stem from a man in his fifties who received an inactivated influenza vaccine.

The chain has TRBV12-3 or TRBV12-4 and TRBJ1-1; D uncertain. The V end was cut by 6 bases, the J end by 2 bases, with 10 bases between. This CDR3 is built from 13 residues. The CDR3 bases are TGTGCCAGCAGACTTGCCACAAACACTGAAGCTTTCTTT. Protein sequence: CASRLATNTEAFF.

This clonotype turned up a few times. The rearrangement links TRBV6-1 to TRBJ1-2; a possible D gene is TRBD1 (5 bases). Germline values: CDR1 MNHNS, CDR2 SASEGT. V lost 0 bases to trimming and J lost 4 bases, with 12 bases between them. The CDR3 has 15 residues. The CDR3 sequence is CASSEAYGGTYGYTF. Written as DNA, the CDR3 is TGTGCCAGCAGTGAAGCATATGGGGGAACCTATGGCTACACCTTC.

This clonotype was found a few times. The V and J genes are TRBV6-2 or TRBV6-3 and TRBJ1-5; D is uncertain. Deletions cut 4 bases from V and 11 bases from J, with 9 bases between. The CDR3 extends over 11 amino acids. Germline CDR1 MNHEY, CDR2 SVGEGT. In nucleotides, the CDR3 is TGTGCCAGCAGTTGGGGAACGTCCCAGCATTTT. Translated: CASSWGTSQHF.

This clonotype was counted many times. The gene calls are TRBV14 and TRBJ2-7; D remains unclear. Trimming left V 4 bases short and J 4 bases short, with 2 bases between. The CDR3 has 10 amino acids. Germline-derived CDR1 and CDR2 are SGHDN and FVKESK. This chain's CDR3 is CASSPYEQYF. The CDR3 DNA reads TGTGCCAGCAGCCCTTACGAGCAGTACTTC. The full variable domain, rest sourced from reference TRBV14 and TRBJ2-7, is EAGVTQFPSHSVIEKGQTVTLRCDPISGHDNLYWYRRVMGKEIKFLLHFVKESKQDESGMPNNRFLAERTGGTYSTLKVQPAELEDSGVYFCASSPYEQYFGPGTRLTVT.

This clonotype was detected many times. The rearrangement uses TRBV6-5 and TRBJ2-3; D is unresolved. Germline V lookup: CDR1 MNHEY, CDR2 SVGAGI. V was trimmed by 6 bases and J by 1 base, leaving 17 bases between them. This CDR3 is 16 amino acids long. CDR3 protein: CASRASQWSGTDTQYF. DNA for the CDR3: TGTGCCAGCAGAGCGTCTCAATGGTCGGGCACAGATACGCAGTATTTT.

Concerning this clonotype: At one end the junction does not follow the germline gene, possibly because of a read error. The J gene is TRBJ1-1, the V gene TRBV30; D is unclear. The V gene's germline CDR1 is GTSNPN and CDR2 SVGIG (reference sequence). CDR3 length: 14 residues. The CDR3: CAWSVLNSRAEAFF. As DNA, the CDR3 is TGTGCCTGGAGCGTGCTTAATTCGCGGGCTGAAGCGTTCTTT.

V usage is TRBV4-3 and J usage is TRBJ2-5; TRBD1 aligns across 7 bases. This CDR3 is built from 16 residues. V dropped 0 bases and J dropped 2; count of bases not matched to a gene: 6. CDR1 is LGHNA and CDR2 is YSLEER in the germline V gene. The CDR3 coding sequence is TGCGCCAGCAGCCAAGATTGGACGACAGGGCAAGAGACCCAGTACTTC. Protein sequence: CASSQDWTTGQETQYF.

For this clonotype: One end of the junction fails to match germline, which may point to a read error. The chain uses TRBV28 and TRBJ2-6; tentatively, D is TRBD1 (5 bases). The CDR3 sequence is 17 residues long. Germline CDR1 and CDR2: MDHEN and SYDVKM. This CDR3 is CASSLFPWHSGANALTF. The CDR3 DNA reads as TGTGCCAGCAGTCTATTTCCGTGGCACTCTGGGGCCAACGCCCTGACTTTC.

This clonotype was seen many times. This chain joins TRBV29-1 and TRBJ2-7; D tentatively fits TRBD1 or TRBD2 (5 bases each). The germline CDR1 and CDR2 sequences are SQVTM and ANQGSEA. The CDR3 runs 14 residues. V was shortened by 7 bases and J by 3 bases, with 19 bases between the two germline ends. Here the CDR3 reads CSAVMGPLIYEQYF. The CDR3 coding sequence is TGCAGCGCGGTCATGGGACCCTTAATCTACGAGCAGTACTTC.

This clonotype was counted between two and nine times. This chain links TRBV5-1 with TRBJ2-2; TRBD2 agrees at 8 bases. This CDR3 comprises 15 residues. V lost 5 bases and J lost 1; bases outside the gene matches: 4. Germline V gene lookup returns CDR1 SGHRS and CDR2 YFSETQ. The CDR3 DNA reads TGCGCCAGCAGGAGCGGGAGTCAGAACACCGGGGAGCTGTTTTTT. Translated: CASRSGSQNTGELFF.

The CDR3 protein is CASSSKPAGLPGSGSGELFF. CDR3 sequence (DNA): TGCGCCAGCAGCTCGAAACCAGCGGGACTACCGGGATCGGGGTCCGGGGAGCTGTTTTTT. The J gene is TRBJ2-2, the V gene TRBV5-1; 7 bases agree with TRBD2. The germline V gene has CDR1 SGHRS and CDR2 YFSETQ. The V segment lost 3 bases and the J segment 6 bases; nucleotides outside the gene matches: 23. The CDR3 length is 20 residues.

The V and J genes are TRBV5-1 and TRBJ2-2, with unresolved D. This CDR3 region has 15 residues. V lost 4 bases and J 3 bases, leaving 13 bases between the germline ends. Per germline, CDR1 SGHRS and CDR2 YFSETQ. DNA for the CDR3: TGCGCCAGCAGCGTCTCAGTAAGGGACACCGGGGAGCTGTTTTTT. Residues: CASSVSVRDTGELFF.

This clonotype showed up just a few times. V and J are TRBV11-2 and TRBJ2-1; 9 bases fit TRBD1. The germline V gene has CDR1 SGHAT and CDR2 FQNNGV. The V segment lost 1 base and the J segment 10 bases; nucleotides outside the gene matches: 8. The CDR3 is 15 amino acids. The CDR3 spells CASSLGTGVVTEQFF. CDR3 nucleotide sequence: TGTGCCAGCAGCTTAGGGACAGGGGTCGTCACGGAGCAGTTCTTC. The variable domain in full, with the rest retrieved from reference TRBV11-2 and TRBJ2-1, is EAGVAQSPRYKIIEKRQSVAFWCNPISGHATLYWYQQILGQGPKLLIQFQNNGVVDDSQLPKDRFSAERLKGVDSTLKIQPAKLEDSAVYLCASSLGTGVVTEQFFGPGTRLTVL.

The chain carries TRBV7-9 and TRBJ2-7; D remains ambiguous. The V gene lost 4 bases and the J gene lost 0 bases, with 13 bases spanning the gap. Per germline, CDR1 SEHNR and CDR2 FQNEAQ (reference sequence). The CDR3 is made up of 15 amino acids. The CDR3 loop is CASSSELSSSYEQYF. For the CDR3, the DNA is TGTGCCAGCAGCTCCGAGCTATCGAGCTCCTACGAGCAGTACTTC. Using reference TRBV7-9 and TRBJ2-7 for the parts outside the CDR3, the full variable domain is DTGVSQNPRHKITKRGQNVTFRCDPISEHNRLYWYRQTLGQGPEFLTYFQNEAQLEKSRLLSDRFSAERPKGSFSTLEIQRTEQGDSAMYLCASSSELSSSYEQYFGPGTRLTVT.

The V gene is TRBV24-1, the J gene TRBJ2-7; D possibly matches TRBD1 or TRBD2 (6 bases each). The V end lost 4 bases, the J end lost 5 bases, and 17 bases lay between the germline ends. Germline assignment: CDR1 KGHDR and CDR2 SFDVKD. The CDR3 totals 15 residues. The CDR3, as DNA: TGTGCCACCAGTGACCCCCGCGGGGCAGGGGACGAGCAGTACTTC. Its translation: CATSDPRGAGDEQYF.

This clonotype has only a few counts. V gene TRBV15 combines with J gene TRBJ2-1, with 9 positions matching TRBD2. Germline CDR1 is LNHNV and CDR2 is YYDKDF (reference sequence). The CDR3 totals 16 residues. V dropped 1 base and J dropped 2; count of bases not matched to a gene: 3. In nucleotides, the CDR3 is TGTGCCACCAGCAGAGCTCGCGGGGGGGCCTACAATGAGCAGTTCTTC. This translates into CATSRARGGAYNEQFF.

This clonotype was seen a few times. The chain employs TRBV4-2 and TRBJ1-2; possible D gene TRBD1, 5 bases. The V and J ends lost 1 base and 3 bases respectively, with 15 bases between them. Germline CDR1 reads LGHNA; CDR2 reads YNFKEQ. The length of the CDR3 is 16 residues. The CDR3 DNA reads TGTGCCAGCAGCCAAGGTCAGGGTATTAGGGACTATGGCTACACCTTC. It is translated as CASSQGQGIRDYGYTF.

This CDR3 is CASGVAGYEQYF. The CDR3 coding sequence is TGTGCCAGCGGTGTAGCGGGCTACGAGCAGTACTTC. The rearrangement uses TRBV6-1 and TRBJ2-7; 7 nucleotides align to TRBD2. Trimming at V came to 8 bases and at J to 3 bases, leaving 4 bases not matched to a gene. Germline lookup yields CDR1 MNHNS and CDR2 SASEGT. CDR3 length: 12 residues.

This chain links TRBV6-2 or TRBV6-3 with TRBJ2-3; D is unresolved. V lost 0 bases and J 5 bases, leaving 6 bases between the germline ends. From germline, CDR1 is MNHEY and CDR2 SVGEGT. The CDR3 loop spans 13 amino acids. CDR3 bases: TGTGCCAGCAGTTACTCGGGGATAGATACGCAGTATTTT. It specifies CASSYSGIDTQYF.

This clonotype was counted ten times or more. This sequence joins TRBV2 and TRBJ2-7; 7 bases are shared with TRBD1. The germline V gene encodes CDR1 SNHLY and CDR2 FYNNEI. V dropped 6 bases and J dropped 0; count of bases not matched to a gene: 2. CDR3 size: 13 residues. The CDR3 nucleotides are TGTGCCAGCAGCGACAGGGCCTCCTACGAGCAGTACTTC. Translating gives CASSDRASYEQYF.

The rearrangement links TRBV5-1 to TRBJ2-7; D is uncertain. Germline CDR1 is SGHRS and CDR2 is YFSETQ. Trimming took 0 bases from V and 4 from J, leaving 11 bases between them. The CDR3 consists of 14 residues. The CDR3 here is CASSLDGRQYEQYF. The CDR3 DNA follows: TGCGCCAGCAGCTTGGATGGCAGACAATACGAGCAGTACTTC.

This clonotype appeared a few times. V usage is TRBV5-1 and J usage is TRBJ1-4, with 7 bases fitting TRBD1. Germline V lookup: CDR1 SGHRS, CDR2 YFSETQ. This CDR3 comprises 16 residues. With V trimmed by 0 bases and J by 4 bases, 6 bases remained unmatched. CDR3 nucleotide sequence: TGCGCCAGCAGCTTGGTTACAGGGGCCAATAATGAAAAACTGTTTTTT. The encoded protein is CASSLVTGANNEKLFF.

This clonotype has more than one count but fewer than ten. The V call is TRBV28, the J call TRBJ1-5; 7 nucleotides agree with TRBD1. The CDR3 covers 15 residues. Per the germline V gene, CDR1 is MDHEN and CDR2 is SYDVKM. V lost 5 bases, J lost 7 bases, and 11 bases stayed unmatched. In nucleotides, the CDR3 is TGTGCCAGCAGTATACTCGACAGGGTACACCAGCCCCAGCATTTT. Residues: CASSILDRVHQPQHF. Drawing the rest from reference TRBV28 and TRBJ1-5, the complete variable domain is DVKVTQSSRYLVKRTGEKVFLECVQDMDHENMFWYRQDPGLGLRLIYFSYDVKMKEKGDIPEGYSVSREKKERFSLILESASTNQTSMYLCASSILDRVHQPQHFGDGTRLSIL.

The rearrangement links TRBV25-1 to TRBJ2-3, with D unresolved. The CDR3 is 16 residues long. CDR1 is MGHDK and CDR2 is SYGVNS in the germline V gene. The ends were cut back, 4 bases at V and 0 bases at J, with 14 bases in the middle. Here the CDR3 reads CASSALAGVSTDTQYF. The CDR3 DNA reads as TGTGCCAGCAGTGCCCTCGCAGGAGTTAGCACAGATACGCAGTATTTT.

The chain carries TRBV6-1 and TRBJ2-1, with 11 bases matching TRBD2. The CDR3 sequence is 17 residues long. CDR1 and CDR2 (germline): MNHNS, SASEGT. Trimming at V came to 6 bases and at J to 9 bases, leaving 16 bases not matched to a gene. The CDR3: CASSLSVLAGEVGEQFF. The CDR3 DNA reads as TGTGCCAGCAGCCTATCCGTACTAGCGGGAGAAGTAGGTGAGCAGTTCTTC.

The chain couples TRBV9 to TRBJ2-3, with D possibly being TRBD2 (5 bases). In germline, CDR1 is SGDLS, CDR2 YYNGEE. V was pared by 3 bases and J by 2 bases, with 10 bases between. The CDR3 spans 14 residues. CDR3 sequence reads: CASSAQADTDTQYF. The CDR3 nucleotides are TGTGCCAGCAGCGCACAAGCGGACACAGATACGCAGTATTTT.

There are a few counts of this clonotype. The V call is TRBV12-3 or TRBV12-4, the J call TRBJ2-1; 12 positions agree with TRBD2. Trimming removed 5 bases from V and 5 bases from J; junction bases left unmatched: 4. CDR3 length equals 15 residues. The CDR3 nucleotides are TGTGCCAGCAGTCGGACTAGCGGGACTGACAATGAGCAGTTCTTC. It encodes CASSRTSGTDNEQFF.

Here the CDR3 reads CAISDVAYGYTF. The CDR3 DNA is TGTGCCATCAGTGATGTGGCCTATGGCTACACCTTC. V is TRBV10-3 and J is TRBJ1-2; the D is unclear. Germline lookup yields CDR1 ENHRY and CDR2 SYGVKD. V dropped 3 bases and J dropped 4 bases, with 6 bases sitting between them. The CDR3 is made up of 12 amino acids.